Sequencing of this T cell receptor beta chain was carried out in a study of T cell clonality in common variable immunodeficiency. Findings and limits, study-wide: Reportedly, TCR beta sequences from common variable immunodeficiency showed fewer deletions and N-nucleotide insertions.

Method: immunoSEQ multiplex PCR; TCRdb's copy keeps in-frame clones and lacks some. Altogether roughly 34,000 clones were found in the sample, and no singletons occur. This clone appeared many times. Its specificity is not known. Sequencing ends 3 residues short of the CDR3 end; the germline J gene provides the rest. The CDR3 runs 16 residues. J was trimmed by 4 bases and V by 5 bases; bases with no gene match: 10. Germline V lookup: CDR1 LNHDA, CDR2 SQIVND (reference sequence). This chain links TRBV19 with TRBJ2-5; 10 bases agree with TRBD2. Material for sequencing was peripheral blood mononuclear cells. The receptor was isolated from a human donor with common variable immunodeficiency. The chain's CDR3 is CASSREVASGRETQYF. Incomplete CDR3 DNA: TGTGCCAGTAGTCGTGAGGTGGCTAGCGGGAGAGAGACC.